A single sample is the source of the 9 T cell receptor beta chains below, sequenced in a study of CD8 T cells in Susac syndrome. A quantity of roughly 0.5 to 1 ug RNA underwent reverse transcription using random hexamers. MiXCR, run by TCRdb on the immunoSEQ multiplex PCR reads, gives a single entry per CDR3 protein. Among a few hundred thousand distinct CDR3 sequences listed, 75% to 90% were seen once. The sample consisted of CD8+ T cells from PBMCs. All receptors come from a human donor with multiple sclerosis.

The chain uses TRBV5-1 and TRBJ1-3; D is unclear. Germline V gene data show CDR1 as SGHRS and CDR2 as YFSETQ. The CDR3 runs 16 residues. With 2 bases removed from V and 0 bases from J, the gap between germline ends came to 12 bases. This CDR3 is CASSLDFWSSGNTIYF. In DNA, the CDR3 is TGCGCCAGCAGCTTAGATTTCTGGAGCTCTGGAAACACCATATATTTT.

V gene TRBV27 combines with J gene TRBJ1-1, with a tentative D call TRBD1 (5 bases). The V gene lost 2 bases and the J gene lost 5 bases, with 12 bases spanning the gap. Germline V gene lookup returns CDR1 MNHEY and CDR2 SMNVEV (reference sequence). This CDR3 has 14 amino acids. The CDR3 sequence: CASSLGTGYTEAFF. CDR3 DNA sequence: TGTGCCAGCAGTTTAGGGACGGGTTATACTGAAGCTTTCTTT.

Only one count was recorded for this clonotype. This chain connects TRBV27 to TRBJ2-7, with 14 bases that match TRBD2. Germline V gene lookup returns CDR1 MNHEY and CDR2 SMNVEV (reference sequence). This CDR3 has 17 amino acids. The V segment lost 5 bases and the J segment 0 bases; nucleotides outside the gene matches: 6. This chain's CDR3 is CASSLTGTSGSSYEQYF. The CDR3 coding sequence is TGTGCCAGCAGTCTTACCGGGACTAGCGGGAGCTCCTACGAGCAGTACTTC.

The chain uses TRBV6-5 and TRBJ1-1; the D is unclear. V shed 2 bases and J shed 6 bases, with 10 bases lying between them. This CDR3 comprises 13 residues. Germline loops: CDR1 MNHEY, CDR2 SVGAGI. The CDR3 protein is CASSYLPQAEAFF. CDR3 coding DNA: TGTGCCAGCAGTTACCTCCCCCAAGCTGAAGCTTTCTTT.

This rearrangement joins TRBV27 to TRBJ2-7; D is possibly TRBD1 or TRBD2 (5 bases each). The CDR3 length is 16 residues. V was cut by 0 bases and J by 5 bases, with 17 bases left in between. In germline, CDR1 is MNHEY, CDR2 SMNVEV (reference sequence). CDR3 bases: TGTGCCAGCAGTTTATCGTCTTATCCAGGGAGCAACGAGCAGTACTTC. Protein: CASSLSSYPGSNEQYF.

The chain combines TRBV2 with TRBJ2-2; D is perhaps TRBD1 (7 bases). The germline V and J ends were trimmed by 6 bases and 4 bases, with 18 bases remaining between them. CDR3 length: 16 residues. Germline V gives CDR1 SNHLY, CDR2 FYNNEI. CDR3 residues: CASSHRGDSSTGELFF. Written as DNA, the CDR3 is TGTGCCAGCAGCCATAGGGGGGACAGCAGCACCGGGGAGCTGTTTTTT.

For the CDR3, the DNA is TGTGCCAGCAGCCCCTTGCAGGAGGCCTTCTATGGCTACACCTTC. Residues: CASSPLQEAFYGYTF. V usage is TRBV6-5 and J usage is TRBJ1-2; D remains ambiguous. There are 15 residues in the CDR3. Germline CDR1 is MNHEY and CDR2 is SVGAGI. V was trimmed by 6 bases and J by 4 bases, leaving 18 bases between them.

The chain links TRBV11-2 to TRBJ2-5; 8 positions match TRBD2. The germline V gene has CDR1 SGHAT and CDR2 FQNNGV. This CDR3 region has 15 residues. J was trimmed by 5 bases and V by 4 bases; bases with no gene match: 9. The CDR3 nucleotides read TGTGCCAGCAGCTGGGATAGCGGGATCTGGGAGACCCAGTACTTC. Translation: CASSWDSGIWETQYF.

The V call is TRBV30, the J call TRBJ2-7, with D hard to call. The CDR3 runs 12 residues. V lost 4 bases and J lost 3, with 10 bases in between. CDR1 and CDR2 from the germline V gene are GTSNPN and SVGIG (reference sequence). CDR3 sequence (DNA): TGTGCCTGGATGGGATATGGCTACGAGCAGTACTTC. Amino acid sequence: CAWMGYGYEQYF.